The entry below gives a single TCR beta chain sequence along with its context. Starting from roughly 0.55 ug of total RNA, TCR libraries were made with linear amplification. TCRdb called the reads again in MiXCR, with one record for every CDR3 protein. The sample holds about 180,000 distinct CDR3 sequences; 65% to 75% are singletons and the top ten take less than 2.5%. This specimen belongs to a study of healthy donors' naive CD4 and CD8 T cells. Trimming cost V 8 bases and J 8 bases, with 16 bases left between them. The CDR3 sequence is 13 residues long. Germline V gives CDR1 LNHDA, CDR2 SQIVND (reference sequence).

The sequence derives from a pool of human donors in good health; the sample pools cells from several healthy donors. The chain couples TRBV19 to TRBJ2-1; the D gene could be TRBD1 or TRBD2 (5 bases each). Sample: naive CD4+ and CD8+ T cells sorted from blood, pooled from several donors. The chain's CDR3 is CASSKREGDEQFF. The CDR3 DNA reads as TGTGCCAGTTCGAAACGGGAAGGGGATGAGCAGTTCTTC.